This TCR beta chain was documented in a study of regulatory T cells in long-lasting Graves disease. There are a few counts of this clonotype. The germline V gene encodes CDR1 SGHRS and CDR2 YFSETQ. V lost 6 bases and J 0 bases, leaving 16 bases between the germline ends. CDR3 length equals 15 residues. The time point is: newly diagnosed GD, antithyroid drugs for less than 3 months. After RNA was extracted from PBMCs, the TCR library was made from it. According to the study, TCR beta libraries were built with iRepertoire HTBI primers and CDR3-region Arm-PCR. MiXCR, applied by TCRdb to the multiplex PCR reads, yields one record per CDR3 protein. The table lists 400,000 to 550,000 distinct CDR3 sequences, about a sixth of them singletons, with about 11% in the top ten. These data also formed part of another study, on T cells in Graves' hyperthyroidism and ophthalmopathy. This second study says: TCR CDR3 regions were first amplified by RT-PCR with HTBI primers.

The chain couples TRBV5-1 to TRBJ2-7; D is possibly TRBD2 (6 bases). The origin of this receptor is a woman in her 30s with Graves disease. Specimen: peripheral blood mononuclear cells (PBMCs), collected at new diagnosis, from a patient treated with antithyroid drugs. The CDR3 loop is CASKSVGRDSYEQYF. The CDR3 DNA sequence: TGCGCCAGCAAGTCGGTCGGGCGGGACTCCTACGAGCAGTACTTC.